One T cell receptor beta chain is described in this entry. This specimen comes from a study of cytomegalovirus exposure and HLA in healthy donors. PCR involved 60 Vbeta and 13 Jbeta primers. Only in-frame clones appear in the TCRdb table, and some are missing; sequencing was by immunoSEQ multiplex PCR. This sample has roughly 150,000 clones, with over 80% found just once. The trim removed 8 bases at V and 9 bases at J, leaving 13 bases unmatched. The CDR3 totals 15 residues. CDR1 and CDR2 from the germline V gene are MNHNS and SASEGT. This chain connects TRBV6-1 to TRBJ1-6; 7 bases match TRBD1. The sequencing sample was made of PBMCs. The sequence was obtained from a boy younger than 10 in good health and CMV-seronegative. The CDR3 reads CASSGLPGQSSPLHF. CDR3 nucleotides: TGTGCCAGCTCCGGCCTACCGGGACAGAGTTCACCCCTCCACTTT.